This entry lists 6 T cell receptor beta chains sequenced from one sample in a study of OX40 agonist ivuxolimab in advanced cancers. The library relied on the immunoSEQ multiplex PCR assay. The immuneACCESS repertoire file appears here via TCRdb, limited to in-frame rearrangements. These files lack a portion of the clones; in checked studies, under half of the deficit traces to unresolved V genes, and the cause of the others is not known. This sample has about 38,000 clones in its table, and 80% to 90% of those were observed once. The ten largest clones capture 35% to 45% of the sample. Material: CD4+ or CD8+ T cells sorted from blood, obtained in a trial of the OX40 agonist ivuxolimab. The receptor source for this set is an adult with an advanced solid tumor such as melanoma, head and neck, liver or kidney cancer.

The rearrangement joins TRBV7-9 to TRBJ2-7; 7 bases fit TRBD1. Germline CDR1 is SEHNR and CDR2 is FQNEAQ (reference sequence). This CDR3 has 13 amino acids. V was clipped by 10 bases and J by 6 bases; unmatched bases: 12. CDR3 sequence: CATEGATKGEQYF. The CDR3 coding sequence is TGTGCCACTGAGGGGGCGACAAAAGGCGAGCAGTACTTC.

The J gene is TRBJ1-5, the V gene TRBV11-2; D gene uncertain. This CDR3 spans 13 amino acids. Germline-derived CDR1 and CDR2 are SGHAT and FQNNGV. Between the trimmed V and J ends, which lost 1 base and 5 bases, there was a span of 6 bases. The DNA of the CDR3 is TGTGCCAGCAGCTTAGCGGTGGATCAGCCCCAGCATTTT. Residues: CASSLAVDQPQHF.

The CDR3 region is CASSQSGGEQFF. CDR3 in DNA: TGTGCCAGCAGCCAGTCTGGGGGTGAGCAGTTCTTC. V gene TRBV14 combines with J gene TRBJ2-1; D tentatively fits TRBD1 or TRBD2 (5 bases each). Trimming cost V 3 bases and J 9 bases, with 9 bases left between them. The CDR3 is 12 residues long. The germline V gene has CDR1 SGHDN and CDR2 FVKESK.

This chain uses TRBV6-4 with TRBJ2-5; D possibly uses TRBD1 or TRBD2 (6 bases each). This CDR3 is 16 amino acids long. Trimming took 2 bases from V and 5 from J, leaving 18 bases between them. Per germline, CDR1 MRHNA and CDR2 SNTAGT. The CDR3 loop is CASSDHRTGGGETQYF. CDR3 bases: TGTGCCAGCAGTGACCACCGGACTGGAGGGGGGGAGACCCAGTACTTC.

In this sample, this clone turned up a few times. For the CDR3, the DNA is TGTGCCAGCAGTTTGACAGGGCGGATGAACACTGAAGCTTTCTTT. Amino acid sequence: CASSLTGRMNTEAFF. The chain has TRBV28 and TRBJ1-1, with 7 bases that match TRBD1. The ends lost 3 bases at V and 0 bases at J; junction bases unmatched: 4. Germline CDR1 is MDHEN and CDR2 is SYDVKM. The CDR3 is 15 residues long.

The chain employs TRBV4-1 and TRBJ2-3; 8 bases align to TRBD2. V lost 4 bases to trimming and J lost 0 bases; unmatched junction nucleotides: 9. The CDR3 covers 17 residues. Germline CDR1 is MGHRA and CDR2 is YSYEKL. The CDR3 is CASSPRVGGGSTDTQYF. Here the CDR3 DNA reads TGCGCCAGCAGCCCCCGGGTGGGCGGGGGGAGCACAGATACGCAGTATTTT.